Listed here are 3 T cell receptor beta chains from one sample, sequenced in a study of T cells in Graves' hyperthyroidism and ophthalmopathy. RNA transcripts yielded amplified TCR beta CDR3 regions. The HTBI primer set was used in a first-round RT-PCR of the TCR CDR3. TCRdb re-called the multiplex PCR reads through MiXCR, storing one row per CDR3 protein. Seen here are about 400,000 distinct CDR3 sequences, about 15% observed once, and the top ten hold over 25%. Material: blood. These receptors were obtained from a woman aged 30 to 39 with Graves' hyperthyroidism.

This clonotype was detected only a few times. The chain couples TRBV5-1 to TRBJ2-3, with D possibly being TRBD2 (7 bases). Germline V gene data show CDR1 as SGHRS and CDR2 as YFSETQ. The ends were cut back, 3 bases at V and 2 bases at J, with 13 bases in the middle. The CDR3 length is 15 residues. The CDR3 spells CASSSGEGITDTQYF. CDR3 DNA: TGCGCCAGCAGCTCAGGGGAGGGAATCACAGATACGCAGTATTTT.

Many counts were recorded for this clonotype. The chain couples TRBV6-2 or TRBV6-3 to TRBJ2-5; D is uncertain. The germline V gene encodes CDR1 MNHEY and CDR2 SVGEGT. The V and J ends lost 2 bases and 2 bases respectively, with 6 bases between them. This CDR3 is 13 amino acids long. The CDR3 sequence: CASSYTRQETQYF. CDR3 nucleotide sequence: TGTGCCAGCAGTTACACCCGTCAAGAGACCCAGTACTTC.

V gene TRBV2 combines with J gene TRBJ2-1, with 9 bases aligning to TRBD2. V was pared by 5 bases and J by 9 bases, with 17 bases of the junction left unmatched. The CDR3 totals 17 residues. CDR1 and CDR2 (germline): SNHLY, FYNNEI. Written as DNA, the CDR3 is TGTGCCAGCAGTTACCTGGTTATGGTAGCGGGAGAACCTGAGCAGTTCTTC. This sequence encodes CASSYLVMVAGEPEQFF.